These T cell receptor beta chains were read from a single sample in a study of blood T cell repertoires in COVID-19. Sequencing used immunoSEQ multiplex PCR; TCRdb keeps in-frame clones, though not all of them. The sample includes more than 70,000 clones, over 70% of them seen just once. Specimen: peripheral blood. The receptor source for this set is a man aged 45-65 years with active COVID-19. The CDR3 runs from the conserved cysteine through the conserved F or W. Each record gives: V gene, D gene, CDR3 protein. D genes are given only for firm matches.

V: TRBV30
D: .
CDR3: CAWSGGRDREQYF

V: TRBV4-3
D: .
CDR3: CASSQTGSLTEAFF

V: TRBV10-1
D: TRBD2
CDR3: CASILSGSYNEQFF

V: TRBV29-1
D: .
CDR3: CSVAQGNTGELFF

V: TRBV4-3
D: TRBD2
CDR3: CASSPALAGAANTGELFF

V: TRBV11-2
D: .
CDR3: CASSFSDYQPQHF

V: TRBV7-2
D: .
CDR3: CASSPGSANTEAFF

V: TRBV19
D: .
CDR3: CASSIRDTLNTEAFF

V: TRBV19
D: TRBD1
CDR3: CASSSRQGASGQPQHF

V: TRBV27
D: .
CDR3: CASSSRSWTGELFF

V: TRBV7-9
D: TRBD2
CDR3: CASSLKLAGKKNNEQFF

V: TRBV4-1
D: TRBD1
CDR3: CASSHTPGQGYEQYF

V: TRBV24-1
D: TRBD1
CDR3: CATSETGVQPQHF

V: TRBV4-3
D: .
CDR3: CASSHQGANTEAFF

V: TRBV2
D: TRBD2
CDR3: CASSERGGLYGEQFF

V: TRBV3-1/TRBV3-2
D: .
CDR3: CASSQVRGGTLGEQYF

V: TRBV28
D: TRBD1
CDR3: CASSLLGTGLRQPQHF

V: TRBV5-1
D: TRBD1
CDR3: CASSLGQGAGTEAFF

V: TRBV2
D: .
CDR3: CASSDPGVLYGYTF

V: TRBV12-2
D: .
CDR3: CASRISIPTGPIGYTF

V: TRBV11-2
D: .
CDR3: CASSLVQGLNTEAFF

V: TRBV9
D: .
CDR3: CASRETGANTGELFF

V: TRBV18
D: .
CDR3: CASSRTDYEQYF

V: TRBV5-4
D: TRBD2
CDR3: CASSLGTSGGPDTQYF

V: TRBV4-1
D: .
CDR3: CASSQSSGGGFQPQHF

V: TRBV5-6
D: .
CDR3: CASSLGFWVSDTEAFF

V: TRBV5-1
D: .
CDR3: CASSLGGDQSGYTF

V: TRBV28
D: TRBD1
CDR3: CASRGQFEQYF

V: TRBV24-1
D: .
CDR3: CATSAQSTVREQFF

V: TRBV24-1
D: TRBD1
CDR3: CATSDPRQGANYGYTF

V: TRBV7-3
D: .
CDR3: CASSLNSNSPLHF

V: TRBV5-1
D: TRBD1
CDR3: CASSPGTVLGNTIYF

V: TRBV5-1
D: .
CDR3: CASSPRGSDTEAFF

V: TRBV14
D: .
CDR3: CASSQDWGEGNSPLHF

V: TRBV6-5
D: TRBD2
CDR3: CASSTASGSIDTQYF

V: TRBV12-3/TRBV12-4
D: .
CDR3: CASGRFTSYEQYF

V: TRBV24-1
D: TRBD1
CDR3: CATSGPPGTGNTGELFF

V: TRBV9
D: .
CDR3: CASSGQGTQYF

V: TRBV15
D: .
CDR3: CATSRDQGGGWEERYEQYF

V: TRBV7-3
D: .
CDR3: CASSSGKGGTQYF

V: TRBV5-1
D: TRBD1
CDR3: CASSLEEAAGGSEAFF

V: TRBV7-8
D: TRBD2
CDR3: CASSSLAGGPNEQFF

V: TRBV19
D: TRBD1
CDR3: CASRPGQGRSSGNTIYF

V: TRBV3-1/TRBV3-2
D: .
CDR3: CASSPQGGGYTF

V: TRBV7-9
D: .
CDR3: CASSPSGGLWGELFF

V: TRBV7-3
D: .
CDR3: CASSSPVDTDTQYF

V: TRBV24-1
D: .
CDR3: CATSPVGANVLTF

V: TRBV9
D: TRBD1
CDR3: CASSPQTGSEQYF

V: TRBV5-4
D: .
CDR3: CASSLQGVGETQYF